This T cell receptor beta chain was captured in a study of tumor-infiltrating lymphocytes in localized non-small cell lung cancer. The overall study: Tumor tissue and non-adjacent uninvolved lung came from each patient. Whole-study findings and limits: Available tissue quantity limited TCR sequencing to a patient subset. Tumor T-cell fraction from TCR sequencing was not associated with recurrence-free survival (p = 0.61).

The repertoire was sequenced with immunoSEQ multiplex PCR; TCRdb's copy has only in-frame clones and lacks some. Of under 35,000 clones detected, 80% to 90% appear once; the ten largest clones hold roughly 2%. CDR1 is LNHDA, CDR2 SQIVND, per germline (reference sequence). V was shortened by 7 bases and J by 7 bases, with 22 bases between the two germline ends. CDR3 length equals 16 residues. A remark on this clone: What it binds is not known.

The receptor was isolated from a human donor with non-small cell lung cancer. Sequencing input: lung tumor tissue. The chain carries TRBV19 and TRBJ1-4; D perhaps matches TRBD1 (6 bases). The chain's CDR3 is CASNPTGYGRGEKLFF. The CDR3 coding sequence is TGTGCCAGTAACCCGACAGGATACGGCAGGGGTGAAAAACTGTTTTTT. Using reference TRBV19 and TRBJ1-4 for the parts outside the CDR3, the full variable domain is DGGITQSPKYLFRKEGQNVTLSCEQNLNHDAMYWYRQDPGQGLRLIYYSQIVNDFQKGDIAEGYSVSREKKESFPLTVTSAQKNPTAFYLCASNPTGYGRGEKLFFGSGTQLSVL.